The next 31 T cell receptor beta chains were all read from a single sample in a study of Tregs in tolerant kidney transplant recipients. Clones were read by immunoSEQ multiplex PCR, and TCRdb kept only the in-frame ones, dropping some. Of approximately 100,000 clones in the sample, 93% are singletons; the top ten hold 0.46%. The starting material was CD4+ T cells from blood, obtained before the transplant. Source of these receptors: a human donor who received a combined kidney and bone marrow transplant.

The chain links TRBV11-3 to TRBJ1-1; a weak D match, TRBD1 (5 bases). This CDR3 has 13 amino acids. Germline V gives CDR1 SGHNT, CDR2 YENEEA. Trimming cost V 1 base and J 4 bases, with 7 bases left between them. The CDR3 DNA follows: TGTGCCAGCAGCTTAGGGACATCCACTGAAGCTTTCTTT. This codes for CASSLGTSTEAFF.

A few counts support this clone. The rearrangement links TRBV5-1 to TRBJ1-4, with D possibly TRBD1 on 5 matching bases. The V gene lost 4 bases and the J gene lost 13 bases, with 11 bases spanning the gap. This CDR3 is 11 amino acids long. Germline V gene sequence: CDR1 SGHRS, CDR2 YFSETQ. For the CDR3, the DNA is TGCGCCAGCAGCCCCGACAGACCACTGTTTTTT. Amino acid sequence: CASSPDRPLFF.

The rearrangement links TRBV6-5 to TRBJ2-3, with 10 bases that match TRBD2. This CDR3 region has 15 residues. Germline V CDR1 and CDR2: MNHEY, SVGAGI. V trimming: 6 bases; J trimming: 3 bases; junction bases outside the gene matches: 6. In DNA form, the CDR3 reads TGTGCCAGCAGACTGATAGCGGGAGGTACAGATACGCAGTATTTT. Translated, it gives CASRLIAGGTDTQYF.

J is TRBJ2-5 and V is TRBV4-2, with a tentative D call TRBD1 (7 bases). CDR1 and CDR2 from the germline V gene are LGHNA and YNFKEQ. V was trimmed by 3 bases and J by 4 bases, leaving 12 bases between them. There are 14 residues in the CDR3. CDR3 nucleotides: TGTGCCAGCAGCCAGGACTACAGGGGAGAGACCCAGTACTTC. Its translation: CASSQDYRGETQYF.

The chain couples TRBV7-2 to TRBJ2-7; D is perhaps TRBD2 (6 bases). The germline V and J ends were trimmed by 3 bases and 3 bases, with 12 bases remaining between them. The CDR3 is made up of 14 amino acids. Germline V gene sequence: CDR1 SGHTA, CDR2 FQGNSA. CDR3 bases: TGTGCCAGCAGCTTGGAGGCGGGGTACTACGAGCAGTACTTC. Translated, it gives CASSLEAGYYEQYF.

The count of this clone is one. The rearrangement uses TRBV5-4 and TRBJ2-3; the D is unclear. The CDR3 runs 14 residues. Trimming pared 0 bases from V and 2 bases from J, leaving 7 bases between. Germline-derived CDR1 and CDR2 are SGHNT and YYREEE (reference sequence). CDR3 nucleotides: TGTGCCAGCAGCTTGGGCAGGAACACAGATACGCAGTATTTT. Translating it yields CASSLGRNTDTQYF.

This chain joins TRBV14 and TRBJ2-1, with TRBD1 matching 8 bases. The J segment lost 7 bases and the V segment lost 0 bases, leaving 8 bases of the junction unmatched. CDR1 is SGHDN and CDR2 is FVKESK in the germline V gene. The CDR3 is 16 residues long. CDR3 DNA: TGTGCCAGCAGCCAAGAGATGTGGACAGGGAAAAATGAGCAGTTCTTC. This sequence encodes CASSQEMWTGKNEQFF.

The chain uses TRBV5-1 and TRBJ2-3, with D perhaps matching TRBD1 (6 bases). Germline V gene sequence: CDR1 SGHRS, CDR2 YFSETQ. V lost 1 base and J lost 2, with 11 bases in between. The CDR3 length is 15 residues. The CDR3 sequence: CASSLRQDHTDTQYF. The DNA of the CDR3 is TGCGCCAGCAGCTTGAGACAGGACCACACAGATACGCAGTATTTT. Together with reference TRBV5-1 and TRBJ2-3, the CDR3 gives the full variable domain: KAGVTQTPRYLIKTRGQQVTLSCSPISGHRSVSWYQQTPGQGLQFLFEYFSETQRNKGNFPGRFSGRQFSNSRSEMNVSTLELGDSALYLCASSLRQDHTDTQYFGPGTRLTVL.

This chain connects TRBV11-2 to TRBJ2-7; perhaps TRBD1 as D (5 bases). Germline CDR1 SGHAT, CDR2 FQNNGV. CDR3 size: 14 residues. V shed 0 bases and J shed 3 bases, with 9 bases lying between them. As DNA, the CDR3 is TGTGCCAGCAGCTTAGAAAGGACATTCTACGAGCAGTACTTC. Its translation: CASSLERTFYEQYF.

The chain combines TRBV6-1 with TRBJ1-2, with D possibly TRBD1 on 5 matching bases. Germline V CDR1 and CDR2: MNHNS, SASEGT. The CDR3 totals 14 residues. V was trimmed by 6 bases and J by 3 bases, leaving 14 bases between them. DNA of the CDR3: TGTGCCAGCAGGACCCATGGGGCTGACTATGGCTACACCTTC. Protein product: CASRTHGADYGYTF.

The chain joins TRBV2 to TRBJ1-2; 8 bases line up with TRBD1. CDR3 length: 13 residues. V trimming: 8 bases; J trimming: 6 bases; junction bases outside the gene matches: 8. CDR1 is SNHLY, CDR2 FYNNEI, per germline. CDR3 DNA: TGTGCCAGCCGCGAAGCAGGGGGCAATGGCTACACCTTC. It yields the protein CASREAGGNGYTF.

The V gene is TRBV5-1, the J gene TRBJ2-7, with TRBD2 as a possible D gene (6 bases). Germline assignment: CDR1 SGHRS and CDR2 YFSETQ. The CDR3 is 15 amino acids. The germline V and J ends were trimmed by 0 bases and 3 bases, with 13 bases remaining between them. In DNA, the CDR3 is TGCGCCAGCAGCTTGGTACGGGGGTCTCGCTACGAGCAGTACTTC. Its protein product is CASSLVRGSRYEQYF.

The chain's CDR3 is CASSGQGATGELFF. Here the CDR3 DNA reads TGTGCCAGCAGCGGACAGGGAGCCACCGGGGAGCTGTTTTTT. The gene calls are TRBV5-5 and TRBJ2-2; 8 positions agree with TRBD1. The J segment lost 4 bases and the V segment lost 4 bases, leaving 3 bases of the junction unmatched. This CDR3 contains 14 residues. CDR1 SGHKS and CDR2 YYEKEE come from the germline V gene (reference sequence).

This rearrangement joins TRBV5-1 to TRBJ2-1; 7 bases map to TRBD2. Germline V gene data show CDR1 as SGHRS and CDR2 as YFSETQ. The junction had 9 bases not matched to a gene; V was cut back by 2 bases and J by 7 bases. The CDR3 covers 15 residues. The CDR3 region is CASSFWGRGKNEQFF. The CDR3 nucleotides read TGCGCCAGCAGCTTTTGGGGGAGGGGTAAAAATGAGCAGTTCTTC.

V usage is TRBV16 and J usage is TRBJ1-2; TRBD1 is a possible D gene (6 bases). V gave up 3 bases and J gave up 2 bases, with 10 bases separating them. Germline loops: CDR1 KGHSY, CDR2 FQNENV. The CDR3 loop spans 14 amino acids. In nucleotides, the CDR3 is TGTGCCAGCAGCCATTCCCAGGGGAACTATGGCTACACCTTC. This codes for CASSHSQGNYGYTF.

The J gene is TRBJ2-7, the V gene TRBV7-3; D gene uncertain. Germline V gene lookup returns CDR1 SGHTA and CDR2 FQGTGA. V lost 2 bases, J lost 2 bases, and 13 bases lay in between. The CDR3 totals 15 residues. The CDR3 DNA is TGTGCCAGCAGCTTAGAAGCTTCCCTACCCTACGAGCAGTACTTC. It yields the protein CASSLEASLPYEQYF.

The chain uses TRBV5-8 and TRBJ2-7; 13 nucleotides match TRBD2. CDR1 SGHTS and CDR2 YDEGEE come from the germline V gene. Unmatched junction bases numbered 4, after V lost 2 bases and J lost 5 bases. The CDR3 sequence is 15 residues long. CDR3 amino acids: CASSFGLAGVHEQYF. The CDR3 bases are TGTGCCAGCAGCTTCGGACTAGCGGGAGTTCACGAGCAGTACTTC.

This clone appeared once. This chain connects TRBV4-2 to TRBJ2-1; TRBD2 is a possible D gene (8 bases). Germline lookup yields CDR1 LGHNA and CDR2 YNFKEQ. Trimming left V 2 bases short and J 6 bases short, with 23 bases between. The CDR3 covers 18 residues. This CDR3 is CASSQPAGGREDGNEQFF. The CDR3 DNA follows: TGTGCCAGCAGCCAACCCGCAGGGGGGCGGGAGGACGGCAATGAGCAGTTCTTC.

The chain employs TRBV15 and TRBJ1-5, with D perhaps TRBD1 (6 bases). This CDR3 region has 16 residues. V was trimmed by 3 bases and J by 3 bases, leaving 15 bases between them. Germline V CDR1 and CDR2: LNHNV, YYDKDF (reference sequence). The DNA for the CDR3 is TGTGCCACCAGCAGGTGGGGGCAGGGCTACAATCAGCCCCAGCATTTT. Translating it yields CATSRWGQGYNQPQHF.

CDR3 sequence: CASTGERLKDRNTEAFF. In nucleotides, the CDR3 is TGTGCCAGTACAGGGGAACGATTGAAGGATAGGAACACTGAAGCTTTCTTT. The chain links TRBV19 to TRBJ1-1; the D gene is possibly TRBD1 (6 bases). The CDR3 totals 17 residues. Germline-derived CDR1 and CDR2 are LNHDA and SQIVND (reference sequence). V dropped 7 bases and J dropped 1 base, with 22 bases sitting between them.

The chain uses TRBV4-1 and TRBJ1-4; TRBD1 agrees at 8 bases. CDR1 is MGHRA, CDR2 YSYEKL, per germline. This CDR3 region has 16 residues. V was pared by 4 bases and J by 1 base, with 5 bases of the junction left unmatched. Here the CDR3 DNA reads TGCGCCAGCAGCCGAACAGGGGGTGGAACTAATGAAAAACTGTTTTTT. This sequence encodes CASSRTGGGTNEKLFF.

The chain uses TRBV7-9 and TRBJ1-5; 8 positions match TRBD1. Looked up from germline, CDR1 is SEHNR and CDR2 is FQNEAQ (reference sequence). The CDR3 is 13 amino acids. V lost 11 bases to trimming and J lost 9 bases; unmatched junction nucleotides: 12. The CDR3 nucleotides are TGTGCCGGGGTTCGGACAGGGACTCGGCCCCAGCATTTT. Translated, it gives CAGVRTGTRPQHF.

The rearrangement links TRBV5-6 to TRBJ2-7; D remains unclear. Germline CDR1 and CDR2: SGHDT and YYEEEE. Trimming stripped 4 bases from V and 3 bases from J, with 11 bases between. This CDR3 comprises 13 residues. Here the CDR3 reads CASSAELGYEQYF. CDR3 in DNA: TGTGCCAGCAGCGCGGAGCTGGGCTACGAGCAGTACTTC.

This chain uses TRBV11-3 with TRBJ1-2, with a weak D call TRBD1 (5 bases). Looked up from germline, CDR1 is SGHNT and CDR2 is YENEEA. The V gene lost 5 bases and the J gene lost 8 bases, with 15 bases spanning the gap. This CDR3 is built from 13 residues. CDR3 DNA: TGTGCCAGCAGCCCCGGACACTTTGGCGGCTACACCTTC. Its protein is CASSPGHFGGYTF.

The chain carries TRBV6-1 and TRBJ2-7; 7 bases align to TRBD2. The germline gives CDR1 MNHNS, CDR2 SASEGT. J was trimmed by 5 bases and V by 0 bases; bases with no gene match: 10. The CDR3 length is 16 residues. CDR3 region: CASSEALGLGSHEQYF. The CDR3 DNA follows: TGTGCCAGCAGTGAAGCTTTAGGACTAGGTTCCCACGAGCAGTACTTC.

The V gene is TRBV6-1, the J gene TRBJ1-2; 9 bases agree with TRBD1. Germline V gene sequence: CDR1 MNHNS, CDR2 SASEGT. J gave up 8 bases and V 5 bases, and 6 bases lay outside the gene matches. CDR3 length equals 13 residues. The chain's CDR3 is CASSLDRGKGYTF. The CDR3 DNA reads TGTGCCAGCAGTTTGGACAGGGGAAAGGGCTACACCTTC.

This chain joins TRBV20-1 and TRBJ2-3, with no clear D. Germline lookup yields CDR1 DFQATT and CDR2 SNEGSKA (reference sequence). V shed 5 bases and J shed 3 bases, with 6 bases lying between them. The CDR3 extends over 11 amino acids. CDR3 protein: CSAASTDTQYF. The DNA of the CDR3 is TGCAGTGCTGCCAGTACAGATACGCAGTATTTT.

This clone came up a few times. This rearrangement joins TRBV7-8 to TRBJ1-5; weak D call: TRBD1 (5 bases). CDR3 size: 15 residues. The germline V gene has CDR1 SGHVS and CDR2 FQNEAQ. V dropped 4 bases and J dropped 2 bases, with 12 bases sitting between them. Here the CDR3 reads CASSSSRVRNQPQHF. The CDR3 region has the DNA TGTGCCAGCAGCTCGTCCAGGGTGCGCAATCAGCCCCAGCATTTT. The whole variable domain, remainder taken from reference TRBV7-8 and TRBJ1-5, is GAGVSQSPRYKVAKRGQDVALRCDPISGHVSLFWYQQALGQGPEFLTYFQNEAQLDKSGLPSDRFFAERPEGSVSTLKIQRTQQEDSAVYLCASSSSRVRNQPQHFGDGTRLSIL.

V usage is TRBV7-2 and J usage is TRBJ1-2; a possible D gene is TRBD1 (6 bases). CDR3 length: 15 residues. V was shortened by 2 bases and J by 8 bases, with 18 bases between the two germline ends. CDR1 is SGHTA and CDR2 is FQGNSA in the germline V gene. The CDR3 sequence: CASSLLARAGVGYTF. CDR3 bases: TGTGCCAGCAGCTTACTAGCTCGGGCAGGGGTCGGCTACACCTTC.

The V gene is TRBV7-3, the J gene TRBJ2-1; D unresolved. Germline CDR1 SGHTA, CDR2 FQGTGA. This CDR3 has 13 amino acids. Trimming removed 2 bases at V and 1 base at J, with 3 bases between. DNA for the CDR3: TGTGCCAGCAGCTTACAATCCTACAATGAGCAGTTCTTC. It translates to CASSLQSYNEQFF. Full variable domain (outside the CDR3, taken from reference TRBV7-3 and TRBJ2-1): GAGVSQTPSNKVTEKGKYVELRCDPISGHTALYWYRQSLGQGPEFLIYFQGTGAADDSGLPNDRFFAVRPEGSVSTLKIQRTERGDSAVYLCASSLQSYNEQFFGPGTRLTVL.

The V call is TRBV29-1, the J call TRBJ1-1, with TRBD1 identical over 8 bases. Germline values: CDR1 SQVTM, CDR2 ANQGSEA. The CDR3 is 13 amino acids. Trimming took 5 bases from V and 4 from J; bases not matched to a gene: 6. As DNA, the CDR3 is TGCAGCGTTCAGGGGGCGTTCGTCACTGAAGCTTTCTTT. Its translation is CSVQGAFVTEAFF.